The 27 T cell receptor beta chains listed next were all sequenced from one sample in a study of blood T cell repertoires in COVID-19. The method was immunoSEQ multiplex PCR; TCRdb's version includes in-frame clones alone and lacks a portion of them. Of tens of thousands of clones detected, 80% to 90% appear once; the ten largest clones hold roughly 15%. Sequencing was carried out using peripheral blood. The receptors derive from a human donor in a cohort sampled during active COVID-19.

J is TRBJ2-3 and V is TRBV5-1; D is possibly TRBD2 (5 bases). Germline CDR1 and CDR2: SGHRS and YFSETQ. Trimming removed 0 bases from V and 11 bases from J, with 13 bases in between. CDR3 size: 13 residues. CDR3 amino acids: CASSLGTDGGQYF. The CDR3, as DNA: TGCGCCAGCAGCTTGGGGACGGACGGAGGGCAGTATTTT. Full variable domain (remainder filled in from reference TRBV5-1 and TRBJ2-3): KAGVTQTPRYLIKTRGQQVTLSCSPISGHRSVSWYQQTPGQGLQFLFEYFSETQRNKGNFPGRFSGRQFSNSRSEMNVSTLELGDSALYLCASSLGTDGGQYFGPGTRLTVL.

This sequence joins TRBV7-2 and TRBJ1-4; 7 positions match TRBD1. Germline V lookup: CDR1 SGHTA, CDR2 FQGNSA. V was clipped by 0 bases and J by 11 bases; unmatched bases: 12. The CDR3 sequence is 16 residues long. The CDR3 spells CASSLAGRQGLGKLFF. The CDR3 DNA sequence: TGTGCCAGCAGCTTAGCGGGCCGACAGGGTTTAGGGAAACTGTTTTTT.

The chain recombines TRBV7-9 with TRBJ2-5, with TRBD1 matching 7 bases. Germline V gives CDR1 SEHNR, CDR2 FQNEAQ (reference sequence). CDR3 length equals 14 residues. With 4 bases clipped from V and 2 bases from J, the junction kept 4 bases outside the gene matches. In DNA form, the CDR3 reads TGTGCCAGCAGCTCCGGGACAGATCAAGAGACCCAGTACTTC. This gives the protein CASSSGTDQETQYF.

This clone has only a few counts. The chain recombines TRBV2 with TRBJ1-1, with 8 bases identical to TRBD1. Trimming at V came to 7 bases and at J to 4 bases, leaving 11 bases not matched to a gene. Germline V CDR1 and CDR2: SNHLY, FYNNEI. The CDR3 consists of 15 residues. The CDR3 protein is CASIPLGQGSTEAFF. CDR3 DNA: TGTGCCAGCATCCCTCTCGGACAGGGTTCCACTGAAGCTTTCTTT.

The chain employs TRBV6-1 and TRBJ1-1; 7 bases are a match to TRBD1. The length of the CDR3 is 15 residues. The germline gives CDR1 MNHNS, CDR2 SASEGT. Trimming cost V 2 bases and J 5 bases; bases outside gene matches: 8. The CDR3 nucleotides read TGTGCCAGCAGTGAATTGAGCCAGGGGGAAACTGAAGCTTTCTTT. Protein sequence: CASSELSQGETEAFF.

This clone was seen just once. The rearrangement links TRBV12-3 or TRBV12-4 to TRBJ1-1; D remains ambiguous. Trimming left V 8 bases short and J 11 bases short, with 18 bases between. The CDR3 extends over 12 amino acids. The DNA of the CDR3 is TGTGCCAGCTCCTACTCTACGCAAGCCGCTTTCTTT. Its translation: CASSYSTQAAFF.

Details on this clone: At one boundary the junction diverges from the germline segment, which might be a read error. The chain has TRBV6-2 or TRBV6-3 and TRBJ1-1; perhaps TRBD1 as D (6 bases). CDR1 and CDR2 from the germline V gene are MNHEY and SVGEGT. This CDR3 spans 17 amino acids. The CDR3 here is CASSHSAGALLPTEAFF. The CDR3 DNA sequence: TGTGCCAGCAGTCACTCCGCGGGGGCATTATTGCCCACTGAAGCTTTCTTT.

V gene TRBV6-2 or TRBV6-3 combines with J gene TRBJ1-5, with TRBD1 identical over 12 bases. This CDR3 region has 15 residues. Germline values: CDR1 MNHEY, CDR2 SVGEGT. V lost 6 bases, J lost 6 bases, and 6 bases stayed unmatched. CDR3 nucleotide sequence: TGTGCCAGCAGCCCCGGGACAGGGGGCCGTCAGCCCCAGCATTTT. It codes for CASSPGTGGRQPQHF.

V gene TRBV5-3 combines with J gene TRBJ2-7; tentatively, D is TRBD2 (5 bases). TRBV5-3 is placed among ORFs of uncertain function. V was pared by 2 bases and J by 0 bases, with 12 bases between. The CDR3 length is 15 residues. CDR3 amino acids: CARSFEGVSSYEQYF. DNA for the CDR3: TGTGCCAGAAGCTTTGAGGGCGTTAGCTCCTACGAGCAGTACTTC.

The rearrangement uses TRBV11-2 and TRBJ1-2; TRBD1 agrees at 9 bases. The V gene end was trimmed by 0 bases and the J gene end by 7 bases; junction bases not matched to a gene: 6. The germline gives CDR1 SGHAT, CDR2 FQNNGV. This CDR3 has 15 residues. CDR3 sequence (DNA): TGTGCCAGCAGCTTAGATTGGACAGGGGATCTTGGCTACACCTTC. Its translation is CASSLDWTGDLGYTF. The whole variable domain, remainder taken from reference TRBV11-2 and TRBJ1-2, is EAGVAQSPRYKIIEKRQSVAFWCNPISGHATLYWYQQILGQGPKLLIQFQNNGVVDDSQLPKDRFSAERLKGVDSTLKIQPAKLEDSAVYLCASSLDWTGDLGYTFGSGTRLTVV.

The CDR3 nucleotides read TGCGCCAGCAGCGCCGGGAGCACAACTAACTATGGCTACACCTTC. Protein sequence: CASSAGSTTNYGYTF. The V and J genes are TRBV5-1 and TRBJ1-2, with D uncertain. Trimming took 4 bases from V and 0 from J, leaving 13 bases between them. This CDR3 spans 15 amino acids. Germline assignment: CDR1 SGHRS and CDR2 YFSETQ.

The rearrangement links TRBV28 to TRBJ2-7; TRBD2 matches at 7 bases. The CDR3 runs 16 residues. In germline, CDR1 is MDHEN, CDR2 SYDVKM. J gave up 0 bases and V 7 bases, and 12 bases lay outside the gene matches. The CDR3 spells CASTNSVGGISYEQYF. In nucleotides, the CDR3 is TGTGCCAGCACAAATTCGGTGGGAGGGATCTCCTACGAGCAGTACTTC.

The J gene is TRBJ2-3, the V gene TRBV18; 10 nucleotides line up with TRBD1. Trimming cost V 6 bases and J 3 bases; bases outside gene matches: 6. Germline CDR1 KGHSH, CDR2 LQKENI. This CDR3 contains 15 residues. CDR3: CASSSGTGETDTQYF. CDR3 coding DNA: TGTGCCAGCTCCTCCGGGACAGGGGAAACAGATACGCAGTATTTT. The full variable domain, with the rest looked up from reference TRBV18 and TRBJ2-3, is NAGVMQNPRHLVRRRGQEARLRCSPMKGHSHVYWYRQLPEEGLKFMVYLQKENIIDESGMPKERFSAEFPKEGPSILRIQQVVRGDSAAYFCASSSGTGETDTQYFGPGTRLTVL.

This clone has just a few counts. This chain links TRBV19 with TRBJ2-7, with unresolved D. Germline V CDR1 and CDR2: LNHDA, SQIVND (reference sequence). The CDR3 covers 15 residues. Trimming removed 0 bases at V and 3 bases at J, with 12 bases between. The CDR3 sequence is CASSIELATVYEQYF. CDR3 DNA sequence: TGTGCCAGTAGTATAGAGTTGGCCACCGTCTACGAGCAGTACTTC.

The gene calls are TRBV4-1 and TRBJ2-7; D unresolved. V lost 1 base, J lost 5 bases, and 12 bases lay in between. CDR3 size: 14 residues. Germline V lookup: CDR1 MGHRA, CDR2 YSYEKL. The CDR3 region has the DNA TGCGCCAGCAGCCAAGCCCCGCTGGCCCACGAGCAGTACTTC. Translated, it gives CASSQAPLAHEQYF.

This clone showed up just a few times. The sample has other DNA sequences that encode this CDR3 too. CDR3 nucleotide sequence: TGTGCCAGCAGTTACTCCGGGGCTGAAGCTTTCTTT. Protein product: CASSYSGAEAFF. V usage is TRBV6-5 and J usage is TRBJ1-1, with D hard to call. This CDR3 comprises 12 residues. Trimming took 0 bases from V and 6 from J, leaving 5 bases between them. Per the germline V gene, CDR1 is MNHEY and CDR2 is SVGAGI.

This clone was recorded only once. The rearrangement uses TRBV5-1 and TRBJ1-2; D remains unclear. The CDR3 is made up of 13 amino acids. V dropped 0 bases and J dropped 6 bases, with 9 bases sitting between them. Germline-derived CDR1 and CDR2 are SGHRS and YFSETQ. The chain's CDR3 is CASSLVPVDGYTF. The DNA of the CDR3 is TGCGCCAGCAGCTTGGTTCCAGTTGATGGCTACACCTTC.

The chain couples TRBV7-3 to TRBJ2-3; D perhaps matches TRBD1 (5 bases). Germline CDR1 SGHTA, CDR2 FQGTGA. V was trimmed by 9 bases and J by 0 bases, leaving 16 bases between them. The CDR3 extends over 15 amino acids. The CDR3 region is CARVRAAQSTDTQYF. CDR3 nucleotides: TGTGCCAGGGTCAGGGCGGCGCAAAGCACAGATACGCAGTATTTT.

The rearrangement links TRBV29-1 to TRBJ2-7; TRBD1 matches 9 bases. The germline CDR1 and CDR2 sequences are SQVTM and ANQGSEA. Losses at the gene ends were 0 bases for V and 1 base for J; bases not matched to a gene: 4. This CDR3 comprises 15 residues. The CDR3 region has the DNA TGCAGCGTTGAAGAGGAGGGACAGGGTTCCTACGAGCAGTACTTC. The encoded protein is CSVEEEGQGSYEQYF.

The J gene is TRBJ2-7, the V gene TRBV29-1; possibly TRBD1 for D (6 bases). The CDR3 is 13 amino acids. Germline V gene sequence: CDR1 SQVTM, CDR2 ANQGSEA. The germline V and J ends were trimmed by 5 bases and 0 bases, with 11 bases remaining between them. For the CDR3, the DNA is TGCAGCGTTACAAGACAGGCCTCCTACGAGCAGTACTTC. Translation: CSVTRQASYEQYF.

The chain recombines TRBV6-6 with TRBJ1-2; no reliable D call. Germline CDR1 is MNHNY and CDR2 is SVGAGI (reference sequence). The CDR3 has 12 residues. Between the trimmed V and J ends, which lost 6 bases and 5 bases, there was a span of 10 bases. CDR3 amino acids: CASRPGPYGYTF. Written as DNA, the CDR3 is TGTGCCAGCAGACCGGGTCCATATGGCTACACCTTC.

The chain joins TRBV4-1 to TRBJ2-7, with D perhaps matching TRBD2 (6 bases). Germline-derived CDR1 and CDR2 are MGHRA and YSYEKL. Trimming shortened V by 4 bases and J by 7 bases, and 17 bases separated the two germline ends. There are 14 residues in the CDR3. CDR3 residues: CASSLRERAGEQYF. The CDR3 DNA sequence: TGCGCCAGCAGCCTCCGAGAAAGGGCGGGGGAGCAGTACTTC.

The CDR3 sequence: CASSRTSGSRDEQFF. CDR3 DNA: TGTGCCAGTAGTAGGACTAGCGGGAGCCGCGATGAGCAGTTCTTC. V usage is TRBV19 and J usage is TRBJ2-1, with 13 bases that match TRBD2. Germline V gene sequence: CDR1 LNHDA, CDR2 SQIVND (reference sequence). The V segment lost 4 bases and the J segment 8 bases; nucleotides outside the gene matches: 5. The CDR3 runs 15 residues.

The genes are TRBV5-4 and TRBJ2-7; D not certain. Trimming left V 4 bases short and J 6 bases short, with 20 bases between. The germline V gene encodes CDR1 SGHNT and CDR2 YYREEE (reference sequence). The CDR3 consists of 15 residues. CDR3 sequence: CASSPPPGRESEQYF. The DNA for the CDR3 is TGTGCCAGCAGCCCACCGCCAGGCCGCGAGAGCGAGCAGTACTTC.

The chain employs TRBV19 and TRBJ2-5; TRBD2 matches at 12 bases. The length of the CDR3 is 15 residues. In germline, CDR1 is LNHDA, CDR2 SQIVND (reference sequence). The V and J ends lost 5 bases and 4 bases, in that order; junction bases with no gene match: 5. CDR3 DNA: TGTGCCAGTAGTCGACTAGCGGGGGCCCCAGAGACCCAGTACTTC. Translated, it gives CASSRLAGAPETQYF.

The rearrangement joins TRBV19 to TRBJ2-7, with no clear D. V lost 0 bases to trimming and J lost 1 base, with 7 bases between them. Germline lookup yields CDR1 LNHDA and CDR2 SQIVND (reference sequence). The CDR3 is 14 residues long. CDR3 residues: CASSIDRGSYEQYF. The CDR3 DNA is TGTGCCAGTAGTATAGATCGAGGATCCTACGAGCAGTACTTC.

This sequence joins TRBV18 and TRBJ2-1, with 14 nucleotides matching TRBD2. This CDR3 contains 16 residues. Germline values: CDR1 KGHSH, CDR2 LQKENI. J was trimmed by 9 bases and V by 2 bases; bases with no gene match: 6. CDR3 amino acids: CASSPGLAGGGGEQFF. CDR3 in DNA: TGTGCCAGCTCACCAGGACTAGCGGGGGGCGGAGGTGAGCAGTTCTTC.